These 30 T cell receptor beta chains originate from one sample sequenced in a study of cytomegalovirus exposure and HLA in healthy donors. Produced via immunoSEQ multiplex PCR; TCRdb's table is partial and in-frame only. The top ten hold 1% to 1.5% of the sample, which has 50,000 to 65,000 clones, less than 96% seen once. The source material was PBMCs. These receptor sequences come from a woman aged 18 to 35 in good health and CMV-seronegative.

This clone has only one observation. The chain is built from TRBV7-2 and TRBJ2-7; 11 bases are shared with TRBD2. Germline CDR1 is SGHTA and CDR2 is FQGNSA. The CDR3 loop spans 14 amino acids. Germline trimming cut 6 bases from V and 6 bases from J; bases unmatched to any gene: 7. The CDR3: CASRSGLAAFEQYF. The CDR3 nucleotides read TGTGCCAGCAGGTCGGGACTAGCGGCCTTCGAGCAGTACTTC.

This chain uses TRBV6-4 with TRBJ2-7; 7 bases agree with TRBD2. This CDR3 has 14 amino acids. Germline lookup yields CDR1 MRHNA and CDR2 SNTAGT. Losses at the gene ends were 5 bases for V and 0 bases for J; bases not matched to a gene: 4. Here the CDR3 DNA reads TGTGCCAGCAGTCCATCGGGGGGCTCCTACGAGCAGTACTTC. Translation: CASSPSGGSYEQYF.

V gene TRBV29-1 combines with J gene TRBJ2-5, with 11 bases fitting TRBD2. The germline gives CDR1 SQVTM, CDR2 ANQGSEA. J was trimmed by 5 bases and V by 6 bases; bases with no gene match: 11. This CDR3 has 15 amino acids. The CDR3 sequence is CSVALSGGAGETQYF. The CDR3 DNA follows: TGCAGCGTCGCCCTTAGCGGGGGGGCGGGGGAGACCCAGTACTTC.

The rearrangement links TRBV25-1 to TRBJ2-7; 10 bases are a match to TRBD2. Per the germline V gene, CDR1 is MGHDK and CDR2 is SYGVNS. The CDR3 is 16 residues long. V was pared by 1 base and J by 8 bases, with 11 bases of the junction left unmatched. The CDR3 loop is CASSELGSSGSSQQYF. The CDR3 bases are TGTGCCAGCAGTGAATTGGGCTCTAGCGGGAGTTCCCAGCAGTACTTC.

The chain recombines TRBV19 with TRBJ2-5, with D possibly matching TRBD1 (5 bases). The V gene lost 4 bases and the J gene lost 3 bases, with 15 bases spanning the gap. The CDR3 length is 15 residues. The germline gives CDR1 LNHDA, CDR2 SQIVND (reference sequence). CDR3 bases: TGTGCCAGTAGTAAGTTTCTGGGGCCAGAAGAGACCCAGTACTTC. It translates to CASSKFLGPEETQYF.

This clone appeared once. This chain uses TRBV28 with TRBJ2-5; 9 nucleotides match TRBD2. The J segment lost 2 bases and the V segment lost 4 bases, leaving 14 bases of the junction unmatched. The CDR3 has 18 residues. From germline, CDR1 is MDHEN and CDR2 SYDVKM. The CDR3: CASSWPPGSGGTQETQYF. CDR3 bases: TGTGCCAGCAGTTGGCCGCCCGGGAGCGGGGGGACACAAGAGACCCAGTACTTC.

The rearrangement links TRBV4-3 to TRBJ1-6; D is undetermined. Trimming left V 0 bases short and J 0 bases short, with 6 bases between. CDR1 is LGHNA and CDR2 is YSLEER in the germline V gene. CDR3 length: 16 residues. This CDR3 reads CASSQDWSSYNSPLHF. CDR3 bases: TGCGCCAGCAGCCAAGATTGGAGCTCCTATAATTCACCCCTCCACTTT.

The gene calls are TRBV7-8 and TRBJ2-1; 7 bases are shared with TRBD2. The CDR3 covers 14 residues. V was clipped by 5 bases and J by 9 bases; unmatched bases: 10. From germline, CDR1 is SGHVS and CDR2 FQNEAQ. CDR3 sequence: CASSGGTGRGEQFF. CDR3 nucleotides: TGTGCCAGCAGCGGCGGGACGGGGAGGGGTGAGCAGTTCTTC. Based on the CDR3 plus reference TRBV7-8 and TRBJ2-1, the full variable domain is GAGVSQSPRYKVAKRGQDVALRCDPISGHVSLFWYQQALGQGPEFLTYFQNEAQLDKSGLPSDRFFAERPEGSVSTLKIQRTQQEDSAVYLCASSGGTGRGEQFFGPGTRLTVL.

The chain carries TRBV11-2 and TRBJ2-3; 13 bases are a match to TRBD2. The V and J ends lost 5 bases and 6 bases, in that order; junction bases with no gene match: 5. There are 15 residues in the CDR3. Germline V gene data show CDR1 as SGHAT and CDR2 as FQNNGV. The CDR3 DNA reads as TGTGCCAGCAGCCCACTAGCGGGGGGGTGGGATACGCAGTATTTT. It is translated as CASSPLAGGWDTQYF.

The chain is built from TRBV28 and TRBJ1-2; 7 bases fit TRBD1. The germline gives CDR1 MDHEN, CDR2 SYDVKM. V gave up 2 bases and J gave up 4 bases; unmatched junction bases: 19. This CDR3 has 19 amino acids. The CDR3 loop reads CASSLVDIPRQGVGYGYTF. The DNA for the CDR3 is TGTGCCAGCAGTTTAGTCGACATCCCCCGACAGGGTGTGGGCTATGGCTACACCTTC.

This clone appeared a single time. The chain couples TRBV10-3 to TRBJ1-1; D is ambiguous. The CDR3 is 14 residues long. Deletions cut 0 bases from V and 1 base from J, with 6 bases between. CDR1 is ENHRY and CDR2 is SYGVKD in the germline V gene. The CDR3 loop reads CAISESPGNTEAFF. CDR3 DNA: TGTGCCATCAGTGAGTCGCCGGGGAACACTGAAGCTTTCTTT.

The V call is TRBV28, the J call TRBJ1-1; D not resolved. The CDR3 spans 13 residues. Germline V gene lookup returns CDR1 MDHEN and CDR2 SYDVKM. The V end was cut by 3 bases, the J end by 11 bases, with 16 bases between. CDR3 loop: CASSFGGQLRAFF. The CDR3 coding sequence is TGTGCCAGCAGTTTTGGCGGGCAGCTTCGGGCTTTCTTT. The full variable domain, its missing parts supplied by reference TRBV28 and TRBJ1-1, is DVKVTQSSRYLVKRTGEKVFLECVQDMDHENMFWYRQDPGLGLRLIYFSYDVKMKEKGDIPEGYSVSREKKERFSLILESASTNQTSMYLCASSFGGQLRAFFGQGTRLTVV.

CDR3 bases: TGCGCCAGCAGCTACCGGGACAACCAAGAGACCCAGTACTTC. This sequence encodes CASSYRDNQETQYF. V and J are TRBV4-3 and TRBJ2-5; tentatively, D is TRBD1 (6 bases). CDR1 and CDR2 from the germline V gene are LGHNA and YSLEER. The CDR3 has 14 amino acids. V was pared by 5 bases and J by 0 bases, with 10 bases between.

The J gene is TRBJ2-7, the V gene TRBV5-6; 7 positions agree with TRBD1. Trimming removed 0 bases from V and 3 bases from J; junction bases left unmatched: 9. This CDR3 spans 16 amino acids. Germline CDR1 reads SGHDT; CDR2 reads YYEEEE. CDR3 nucleotide sequence: TGTGCCAGCAGCTTGGGGACAGGCCGTACCGGCTACGAGCAGTACTTC. Its protein is CASSLGTGRTGYEQYF.

The V call is TRBV6-1, the J call TRBJ2-7; the match to TRBD1 covers 7 bases. The CDR3 spans 15 residues. Germline CDR1 reads MNHNS; CDR2 reads SASEGT. Unmatched junction bases numbered 6, after V lost 1 base and J lost 3 bases. The CDR3 protein is CASSEGGTDVYEQYF. CDR3 in DNA: TGTGCCAGCAGTGAAGGGGGGACAGACGTCTACGAGCAGTACTTC.

This chain uses TRBV7-2 with TRBJ1-5; 7 bases match TRBD1. Trimming took 1 base from V and 3 from J; bases not matched to a gene: 3. Germline lookup yields CDR1 SGHTA and CDR2 FQGNSA. This CDR3 has 15 residues. CDR3 sequence (DNA): TGTGCCAGCAGCTTAGGGGACAGAAACAATCAGCCCCAGCATTTT. Translated, it gives CASSLGDRNNQPQHF.

This sequence joins TRBV2 and TRBJ2-2; D perhaps matches TRBD2 (6 bases). The CDR3 length is 17 residues. In germline, CDR1 is SNHLY, CDR2 FYNNEI. Between the trimmed V and J ends, which lost 6 bases and 3 bases, there was a span of 20 bases. This CDR3 is CASRERLAEGHTGELFF. Written as DNA, the CDR3 is TGTGCCAGCAGGGAACGGTTAGCGGAGGGGCACACCGGGGAGCTGTTTTTT.

V is TRBV6-6 and J is TRBJ2-2; D gene ambiguous. V was trimmed by 7 bases and J by 3 bases, leaving 15 bases between them. Germline assignment: CDR1 MNHNY and CDR2 SVGAGI (reference sequence). There are 15 residues in the CDR3. The CDR3 DNA is TGTGCCAGCACTACCGCCCCCTACTACACCGGGGAGCTGTTTTTT. Protein sequence: CASTTAPYYTGELFF.

This chain connects TRBV6-5 to TRBJ2-7, with TRBD2 matching 9 bases. The J segment lost 3 bases and the V segment lost 0 bases, leaving 3 bases of the junction unmatched. CDR1 is MNHEY and CDR2 is SVGAGI in the germline V gene. The CDR3 covers 15 residues. CDR3 amino acids: CASSYSGGGDYEQYF. In DNA, the CDR3 is TGTGCCAGCAGTTACTCGGGCGGGGGGGACTACGAGCAGTACTTC.

The table lists this clone with a count of one. This chain joins TRBV27 and TRBJ2-4; D might be TRBD2 (6 bases). Looked up from germline, CDR1 is MNHEY and CDR2 is SMNVEV (reference sequence). Between the trimmed V and J ends, which lost 4 bases and 9 bases, there was a span of 16 bases. The CDR3 has 14 residues. The CDR3 sequence: CASSWGGTGPIQYF. The CDR3 nucleotides are TGTGCCAGCAGTTGGGGCGGGACCGGACCCATTCAGTACTTC.

This clone was picked up one time. This sequence joins TRBV13 and TRBJ2-4; D remains ambiguous. The V end lost 2 bases, the J end lost 0 bases, and 17 bases lay between the germline ends. Germline assignment: CDR1 PRHDT and CDR2 FYEKMQ (reference sequence). CDR3 length: 18 residues. The CDR3 DNA reads TGTGCCAGCAGCTTACGGTTTAGTTCGGCGGTAGCCAAAAACATTCAGTACTTC. The encoded protein is CASSLRFSSAVAKNIQYF.

The chain links TRBV7-2 to TRBJ2-7; D is possibly TRBD2 (5 bases). This CDR3 contains 12 residues. V shed 2 bases and J shed 4 bases, with 6 bases lying between them. Germline values: CDR1 SGHTA, CDR2 FQGNSA. CDR3 nucleotides: TGTGCCAGCAGCTTATCGGGATACGAGCAGTACTTC. This sequence encodes CASSLSGYEQYF.

V is TRBV27 and J is TRBJ2-1, with 10 bases fitting TRBD1. The junction had 5 bases not matched to a gene; V was cut back by 7 bases and J by 2 bases. Germline CDR1 is MNHEY and CDR2 is SMNVEV (reference sequence). This CDR3 has 15 residues. The CDR3 region is CASTWGTGAYNEQFF. The CDR3 DNA is TGTGCCAGCACCTGGGGGACAGGGGCCTACAATGAGCAGTTCTTC.

This chain uses TRBV7-9 with TRBJ1-1; a weak D match, TRBD1 (5 bases). Per germline, CDR1 SEHNR and CDR2 FQNEAQ (reference sequence). The V end was cut by 5 bases, the J end by 0 bases, with 10 bases between. This CDR3 has 14 amino acids. The CDR3 sequence: CASSPGGVNTEAFF. The CDR3 nucleotides read TGTGCCAGCAGCCCCGGGGGGGTGAACACTGAAGCTTTCTTT.

The chain uses TRBV7-6 and TRBJ1-5, with 7 bases fitting TRBD1. Trimming took 2 bases from V and 0 from J; bases not matched to a gene: 22. Germline V gives CDR1 SGHVS, CDR2 FNYEAQ. This CDR3 contains 22 residues. The CDR3 loop is CASSLFPYEPTGQQNSNQPQHF. The CDR3 DNA sequence: TGTGCCAGCAGCTTATTCCCTTACGAACCCACGGGACAGCAAAATAGCAATCAGCCCCAGCATTTT. Using reference TRBV7-6 and TRBJ1-5 for the parts outside the CDR3, the full variable domain is GAGVSQSPRYKVTKRGQDVALRCDPISGHVSLYWYRQALGQGPEFLTYFNYEAQQDKSGLPNDRFSAERPEGSISTLTIQRTEQRDSAMYRCASSLFPYEPTGQQNSNQPQHFGDGTRLSIL.

The rearrangement links TRBV7-9 to TRBJ2-2, with TRBD1 as a possible D gene (7 bases). The CDR3 totals 14 residues. Germline values: CDR1 SEHNR, CDR2 FQNEAQ (reference sequence). V shed 8 bases and J shed 5 bases, with 15 bases lying between them. CDR3 DNA sequence: TGTGCCAGCGGCGGGACAGTGCCGACCGGGGAGCTGTTTTTT. Translating it yields CASGGTVPTGELFF.

The V and J genes are TRBV6-1 and TRBJ2-5; the match to TRBD2 covers 7 bases. The germline V gene encodes CDR1 MNHNS and CDR2 SASEGT. There are 18 residues in the CDR3. J gave up 5 bases and V 3 bases, and 18 bases lay outside the gene matches. The CDR3 sequence: CASSDEYAGEERRETQYF. CDR3 coding DNA: TGTGCCAGCAGTGATGAGTATGCGGGGGAAGAGAGACGGGAGACCCAGTACTTC.

This clone was detected only once. This chain links TRBV5-8 with TRBJ2-5; no clear D gene. The CDR3 loop spans 13 amino acids. Germline CDR1 reads SGHTS; CDR2 reads YDEGEE. Trimming removed 5 bases from V and 5 bases from J, with 13 bases in between. CDR3 in DNA: TGTGCCAGCAGAAAAGAGGTCCTGGAGACCCAGTACTTC. It specifies CASRKEVLETQYF.

The J gene is TRBJ1-1, the V gene TRBV27, with D possibly TRBD1 on 6 matching bases. From germline, CDR1 is MNHEY and CDR2 SMNVEV (reference sequence). V gave up 5 bases and J gave up 0 bases, with 16 bases separating them. CDR3 length equals 16 residues. DNA of the CDR3: TGTGCCAGCAGTCCTTCAGTGGGGGCGGTGAACACTGAAGCTTTCTTT. Translating it yields CASSPSVGAVNTEAFF.

The rearrangement joins TRBV18 to TRBJ1-1; D not resolved. Germline V gene data show CDR1 as KGHSH and CDR2 as LQKENI. This CDR3 has 14 residues. V lost 4 bases and J lost 3, with 12 bases in between. CDR3 sequence reads: CASSRRGIDTEAFF. The DNA for the CDR3 is TGTGCCAGCTCACGGCGAGGCATCGACACTGAAGCTTTCTTT.